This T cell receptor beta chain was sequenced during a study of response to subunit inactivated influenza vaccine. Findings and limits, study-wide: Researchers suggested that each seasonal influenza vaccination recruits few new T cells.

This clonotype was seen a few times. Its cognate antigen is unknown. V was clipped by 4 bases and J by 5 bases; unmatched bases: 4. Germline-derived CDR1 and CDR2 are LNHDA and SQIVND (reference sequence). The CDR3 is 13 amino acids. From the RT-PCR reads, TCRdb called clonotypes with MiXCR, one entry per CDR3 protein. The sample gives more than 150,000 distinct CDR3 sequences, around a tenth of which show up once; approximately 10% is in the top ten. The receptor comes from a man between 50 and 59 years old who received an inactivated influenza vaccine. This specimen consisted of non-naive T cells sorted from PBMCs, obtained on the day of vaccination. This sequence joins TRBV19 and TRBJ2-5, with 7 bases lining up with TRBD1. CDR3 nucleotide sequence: TGTGCCAGTAGTAACAGGGGTTGGGAGACCCAGTACTTC. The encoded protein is CASSNRGWETQYF.